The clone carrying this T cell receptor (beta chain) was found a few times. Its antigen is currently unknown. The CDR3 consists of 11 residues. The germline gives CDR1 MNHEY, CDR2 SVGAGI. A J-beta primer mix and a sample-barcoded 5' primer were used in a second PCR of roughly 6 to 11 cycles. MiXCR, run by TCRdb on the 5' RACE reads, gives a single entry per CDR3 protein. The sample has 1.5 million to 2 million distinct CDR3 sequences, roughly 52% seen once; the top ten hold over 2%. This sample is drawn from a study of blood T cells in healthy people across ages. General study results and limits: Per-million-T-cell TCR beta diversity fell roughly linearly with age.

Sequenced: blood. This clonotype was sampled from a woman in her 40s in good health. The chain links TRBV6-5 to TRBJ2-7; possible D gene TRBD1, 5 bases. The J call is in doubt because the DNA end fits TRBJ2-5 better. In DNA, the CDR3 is TGTGCCACCGGACAAATGGAGACCCAGTACTTC. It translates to CATGQMETQYF.